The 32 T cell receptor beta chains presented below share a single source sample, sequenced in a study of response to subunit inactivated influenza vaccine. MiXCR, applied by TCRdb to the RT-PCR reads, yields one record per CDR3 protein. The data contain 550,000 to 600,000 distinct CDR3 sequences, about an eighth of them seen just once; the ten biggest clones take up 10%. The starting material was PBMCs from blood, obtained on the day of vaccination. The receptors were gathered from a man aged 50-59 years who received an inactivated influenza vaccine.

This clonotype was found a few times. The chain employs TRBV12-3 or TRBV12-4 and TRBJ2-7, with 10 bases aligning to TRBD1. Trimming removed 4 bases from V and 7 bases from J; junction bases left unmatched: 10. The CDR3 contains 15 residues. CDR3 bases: TGTGCCAGCAGTTCTCTGGGGACAGGGGTTAGTGAGCAGTACTTC. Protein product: CASSSLGTGVSEQYF.

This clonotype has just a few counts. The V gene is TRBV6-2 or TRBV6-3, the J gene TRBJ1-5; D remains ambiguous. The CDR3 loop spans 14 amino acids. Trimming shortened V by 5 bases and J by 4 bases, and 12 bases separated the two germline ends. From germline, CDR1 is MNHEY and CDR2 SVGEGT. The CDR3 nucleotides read TGTGCCAGCAGTCCCGGGAGCCTAAATCAGCCCCAGCATTTT. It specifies CASSPGSLNQPQHF.

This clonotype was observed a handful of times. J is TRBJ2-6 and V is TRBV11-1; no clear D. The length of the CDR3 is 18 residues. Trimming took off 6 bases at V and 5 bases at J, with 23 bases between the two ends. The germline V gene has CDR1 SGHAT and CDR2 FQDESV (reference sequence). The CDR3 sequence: CASRYLTAVALWANVLTF. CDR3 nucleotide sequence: TGTGCCAGCAGATACCTAACTGCCGTCGCGCTCTGGGCCAACGTCCTGACTTTC.

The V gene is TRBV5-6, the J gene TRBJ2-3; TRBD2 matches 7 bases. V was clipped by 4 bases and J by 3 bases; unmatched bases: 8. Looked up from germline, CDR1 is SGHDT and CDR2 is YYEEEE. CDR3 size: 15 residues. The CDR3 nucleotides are TGTGCCAGCAGCCCCATAGCGGGTCGGACAGATACGCAGTATTTT. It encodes CASSPIAGRTDTQYF. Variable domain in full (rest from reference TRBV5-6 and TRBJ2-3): DAGVTQSPTHLIKTRGQQVTLRCSPKSGHDTVSWYQQALGQGPQFIFQYYEEEERQRGNFPDRFSGHQFPNYSSELNVNALLLGDSALYLCASSPIAGRTDTQYFGPGTRLTVL.

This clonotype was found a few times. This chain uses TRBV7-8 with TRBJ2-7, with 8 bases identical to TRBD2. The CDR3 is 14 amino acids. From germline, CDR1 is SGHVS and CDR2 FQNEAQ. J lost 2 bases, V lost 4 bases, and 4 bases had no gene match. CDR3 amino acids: CASSSIAGTYEQYF. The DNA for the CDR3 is TGTGCCAGCAGCTCGATAGCGGGGACCTACGAGCAGTACTTC.

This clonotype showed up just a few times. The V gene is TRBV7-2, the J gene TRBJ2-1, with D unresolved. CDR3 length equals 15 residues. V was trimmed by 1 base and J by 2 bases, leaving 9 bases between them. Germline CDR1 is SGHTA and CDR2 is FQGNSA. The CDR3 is CASSLERPTYNEQFF. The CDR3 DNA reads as TGTGCCAGCAGCTTAGAACGGCCCACCTACAATGAGCAGTTCTTC.

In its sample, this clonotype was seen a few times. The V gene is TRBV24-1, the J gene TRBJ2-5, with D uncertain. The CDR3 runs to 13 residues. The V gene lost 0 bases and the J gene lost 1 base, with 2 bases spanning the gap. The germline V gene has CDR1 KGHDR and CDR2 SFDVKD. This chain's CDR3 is CATSDLSQETQYF. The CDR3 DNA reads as TGTGCCACCAGTGATTTGTCCCAAGAGACCCAGTACTTC.

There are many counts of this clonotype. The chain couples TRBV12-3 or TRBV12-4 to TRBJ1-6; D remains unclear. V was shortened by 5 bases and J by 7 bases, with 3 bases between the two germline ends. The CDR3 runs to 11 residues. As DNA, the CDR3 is TGTGCCAGCAGTCTAAATTCACCCCTCCACTTT. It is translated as CASSLNSPLHF.

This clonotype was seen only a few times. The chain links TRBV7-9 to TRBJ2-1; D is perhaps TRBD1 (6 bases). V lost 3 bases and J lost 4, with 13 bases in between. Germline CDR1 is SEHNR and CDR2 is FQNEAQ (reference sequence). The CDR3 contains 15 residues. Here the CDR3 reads CASSFLTGRYNEQFF. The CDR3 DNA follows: TGTGCCAGCAGCTTTCTCACAGGGCGTTACAATGAGCAGTTCTTC.

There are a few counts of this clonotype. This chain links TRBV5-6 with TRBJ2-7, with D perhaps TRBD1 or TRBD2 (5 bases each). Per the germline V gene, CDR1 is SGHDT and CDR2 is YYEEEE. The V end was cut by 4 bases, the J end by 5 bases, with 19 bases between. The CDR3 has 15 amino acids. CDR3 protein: CASSPFGAGSHEQYF. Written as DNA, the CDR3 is TGTGCCAGCAGCCCCTTTGGGGCAGGGAGCCACGAGCAGTACTTC. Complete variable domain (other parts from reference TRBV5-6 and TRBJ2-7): DAGVTQSPTHLIKTRGQQVTLRCSPKSGHDTVSWYQQALGQGPQFIFQYYEEEERQRGNFPDRFSGHQFPNYSSELNVNALLLGDSALYLCASSPFGAGSHEQYFGPGTRLTVT.

The CDR3 region has the DNA TGTGCCAGCAGTTGGGGGCAGGATGGGGAAGAGACCCAGTACTTC. As protein: CASSWGQDGEETQYF. The V gene is TRBV6-2 or TRBV6-3, the J gene TRBJ2-5, with D maybe TRBD1 (6 bases). V gave up 4 bases and J gave up 3 bases, with 15 bases separating them. CDR1 is MNHEY and CDR2 is SVGEGT in the germline V gene. The CDR3 runs to 15 residues.

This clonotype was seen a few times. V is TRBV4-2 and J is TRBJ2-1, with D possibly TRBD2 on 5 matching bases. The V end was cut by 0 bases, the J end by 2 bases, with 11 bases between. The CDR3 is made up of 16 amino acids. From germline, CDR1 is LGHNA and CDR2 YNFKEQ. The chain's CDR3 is CASSQDRGAAYNEQFF. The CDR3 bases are TGTGCCAGCAGCCAAGATCGCGGAGCGGCCTACAATGAGCAGTTCTTC.

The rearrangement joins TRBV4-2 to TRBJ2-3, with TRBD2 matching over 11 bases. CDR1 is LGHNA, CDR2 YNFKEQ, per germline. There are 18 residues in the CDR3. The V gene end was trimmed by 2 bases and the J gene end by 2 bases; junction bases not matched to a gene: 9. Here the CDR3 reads CASSQSEASGGLTDTQYF. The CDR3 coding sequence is TGTGCCAGCAGCCAAAGTGAAGCTAGCGGGGGGCTCACAGATACGCAGTATTTT.

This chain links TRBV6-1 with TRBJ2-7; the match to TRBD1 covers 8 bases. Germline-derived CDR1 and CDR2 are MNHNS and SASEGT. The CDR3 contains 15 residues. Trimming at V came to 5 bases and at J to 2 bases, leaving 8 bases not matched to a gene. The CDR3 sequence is CASSPQGEIPYEQYF. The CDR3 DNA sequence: TGTGCCAGCAGTCCACAGGGGGAAATCCCCTACGAGCAGTACTTC.

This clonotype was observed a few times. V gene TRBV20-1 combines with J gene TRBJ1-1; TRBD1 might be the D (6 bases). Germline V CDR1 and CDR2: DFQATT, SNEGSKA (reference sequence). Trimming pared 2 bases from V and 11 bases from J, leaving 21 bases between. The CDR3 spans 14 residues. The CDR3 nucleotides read TGCAGTGCTAGACCCGCAACAGGGAGCCTTATCGCTTTCTTT. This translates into CSARPATGSLIAFF.

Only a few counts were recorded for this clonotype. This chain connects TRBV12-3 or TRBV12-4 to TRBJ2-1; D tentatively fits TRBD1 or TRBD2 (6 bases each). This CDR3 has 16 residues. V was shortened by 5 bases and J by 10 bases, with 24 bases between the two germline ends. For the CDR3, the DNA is TGTGCCAGCAGTACAACAGGGAGGATCCACCTAGACGAGCAGTTCTTC. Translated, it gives CASSTTGRIHLDEQFF.

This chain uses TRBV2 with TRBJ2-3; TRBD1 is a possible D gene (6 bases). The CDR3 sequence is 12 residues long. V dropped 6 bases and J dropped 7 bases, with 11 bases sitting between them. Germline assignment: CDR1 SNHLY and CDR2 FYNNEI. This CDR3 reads CASRPQGNTQYF. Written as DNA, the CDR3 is TGTGCCAGCAGACCACAGGGCAATACGCAGTATTTT.

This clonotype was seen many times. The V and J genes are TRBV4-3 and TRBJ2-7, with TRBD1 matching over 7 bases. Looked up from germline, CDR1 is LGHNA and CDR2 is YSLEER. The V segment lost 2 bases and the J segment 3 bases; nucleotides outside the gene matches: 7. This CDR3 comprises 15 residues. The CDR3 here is CASSQTPDRSYEQYF. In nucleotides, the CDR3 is TGCGCCAGCAGCCAAACTCCGGACAGGAGCTACGAGCAGTACTTC.

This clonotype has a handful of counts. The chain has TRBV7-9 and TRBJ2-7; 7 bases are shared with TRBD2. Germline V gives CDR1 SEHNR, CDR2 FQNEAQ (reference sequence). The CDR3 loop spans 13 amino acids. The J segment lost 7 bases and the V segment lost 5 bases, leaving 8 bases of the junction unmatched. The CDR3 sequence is CASSPRGDQEQYF. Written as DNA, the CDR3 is TGTGCCAGCAGCCCCCGGGGGGACCAGGAGCAGTACTTC. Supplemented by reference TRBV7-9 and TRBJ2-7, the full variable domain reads DTGVSQNPRHKITKRGQNVTFRCDPISEHNRLYWYRQTLGQGPEFLTYFQNEAQLEKSRLLSDRFSAERPKGSFSTLEIQRTEQGDSAMYLCASSPRGDQEQYFGPGTRLTVT.

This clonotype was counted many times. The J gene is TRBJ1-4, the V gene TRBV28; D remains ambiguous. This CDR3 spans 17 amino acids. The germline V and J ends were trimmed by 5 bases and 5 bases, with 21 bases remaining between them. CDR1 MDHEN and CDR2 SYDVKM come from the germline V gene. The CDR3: CASSLPPRSSWNEKLFF. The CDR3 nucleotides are TGTGCCAGCAGTCTCCCACCCCGGTCGTCCTGGAATGAAAAACTGTTTTTT.

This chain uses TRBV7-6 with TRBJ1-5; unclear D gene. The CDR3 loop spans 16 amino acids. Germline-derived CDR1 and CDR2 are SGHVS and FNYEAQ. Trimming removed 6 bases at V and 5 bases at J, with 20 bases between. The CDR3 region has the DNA TGTGCCAGCAGTCTGTCTAGTCCGGGCCTCGATCAGCCCCAGCATTTT. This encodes CASSLSSPGLDQPQHF.

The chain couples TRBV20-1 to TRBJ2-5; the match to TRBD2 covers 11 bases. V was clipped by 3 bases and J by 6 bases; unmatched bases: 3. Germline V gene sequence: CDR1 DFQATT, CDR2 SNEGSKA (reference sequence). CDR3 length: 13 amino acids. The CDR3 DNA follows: TGCAGTGCTAGCACTAGCGGGAGAAAGACCCAGTACTTC. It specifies CSASTSGRKTQYF.

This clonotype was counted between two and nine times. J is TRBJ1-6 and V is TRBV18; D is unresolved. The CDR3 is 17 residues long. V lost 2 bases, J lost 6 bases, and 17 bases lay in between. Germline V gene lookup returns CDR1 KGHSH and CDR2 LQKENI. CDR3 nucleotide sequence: TGTGCCAGCTCACCAGGAGGCGGGTACGGAGGTAATTCACCCCTCCACTTT. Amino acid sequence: CASSPGGGYGGNSPLHF.

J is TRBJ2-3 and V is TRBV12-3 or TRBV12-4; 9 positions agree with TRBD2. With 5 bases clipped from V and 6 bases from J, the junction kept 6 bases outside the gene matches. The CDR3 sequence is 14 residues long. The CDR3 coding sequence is TGTGCCAGCAGTGCGGGACTAGCAATGGATACGCAGTATTTT. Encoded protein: CASSAGLAMDTQYF.

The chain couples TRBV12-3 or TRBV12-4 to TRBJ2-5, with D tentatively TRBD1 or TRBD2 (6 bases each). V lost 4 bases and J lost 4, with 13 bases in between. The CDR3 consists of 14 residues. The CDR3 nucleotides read TGTGCCAGCAGTTCCCTTGGGGGGCTAGAGACCCAGTACTTC. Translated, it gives CASSSLGGLETQYF.

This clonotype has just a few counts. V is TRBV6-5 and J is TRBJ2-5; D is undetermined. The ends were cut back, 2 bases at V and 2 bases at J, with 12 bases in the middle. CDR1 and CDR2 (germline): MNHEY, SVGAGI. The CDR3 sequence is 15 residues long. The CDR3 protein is CASSYGQYLQETQYF. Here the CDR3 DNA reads TGTGCCAGCAGTTACGGCCAGTACCTTCAAGAGACCCAGTACTTC.

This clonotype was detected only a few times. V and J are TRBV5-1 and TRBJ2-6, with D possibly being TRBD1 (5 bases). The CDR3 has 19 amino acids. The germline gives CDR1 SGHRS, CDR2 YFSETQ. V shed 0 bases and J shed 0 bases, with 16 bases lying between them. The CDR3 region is CASSLEGPGLLSGANVLTF. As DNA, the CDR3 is TGCGCCAGCAGCTTGGAAGGCCCAGGGCTACTCTCTGGGGCCAACGTCCTGACTTTC.

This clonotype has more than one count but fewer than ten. The CDR3 sequence: CSAFIRDRGETNYGYTF. The CDR3 nucleotides are TGCAGCGCATTTATCCGGGACAGGGGGGAAACTAACTATGGCTACACCTTC. The V call is TRBV29-1, the J call TRBJ1-2; TRBD1 matches at 11 bases. This CDR3 has 17 amino acids. The germline V gene encodes CDR1 SQVTM and CDR2 ANQGSEA. V lost 7 bases and J lost 0; bases outside the gene matches: 13.

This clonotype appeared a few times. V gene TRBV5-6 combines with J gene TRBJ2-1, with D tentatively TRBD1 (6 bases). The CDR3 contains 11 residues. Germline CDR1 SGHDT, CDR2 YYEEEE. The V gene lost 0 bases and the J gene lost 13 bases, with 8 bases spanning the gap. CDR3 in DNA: TGTGCCAGCAGCTTGGGGGACATACAGTTCTTC. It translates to CASSLGDIQFF. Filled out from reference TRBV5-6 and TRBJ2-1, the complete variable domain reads DAGVTQSPTHLIKTRGQQVTLRCSPKSGHDTVSWYQQALGQGPQFIFQYYEEEERQRGNFPDRFSGHQFPNYSSELNVNALLLGDSALYLCASSLGDIQFFGPGTRLTVL.

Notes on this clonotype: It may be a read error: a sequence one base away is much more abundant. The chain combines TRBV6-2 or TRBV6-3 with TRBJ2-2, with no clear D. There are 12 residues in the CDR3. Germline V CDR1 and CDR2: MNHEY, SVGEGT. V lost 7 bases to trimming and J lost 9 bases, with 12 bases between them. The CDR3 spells CASISTGRELFF. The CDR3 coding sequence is TGTGCCAGCATATCAACTGGCAGGGAGCTGTTTTTT.

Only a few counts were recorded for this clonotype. CDR3 residues: CASSSIFKEQYF. In nucleotides, the CDR3 is TGTGCCAGCAGTTCAATCTTTAAGGAGCAGTACTTC. V usage is TRBV28 and J usage is TRBJ2-7; D gene unclear. Trimming removed 4 bases from V and 7 bases from J, with 11 bases in between. CDR1 and CDR2 (germline): MDHEN, SYDVKM. The CDR3 covers 12 residues.

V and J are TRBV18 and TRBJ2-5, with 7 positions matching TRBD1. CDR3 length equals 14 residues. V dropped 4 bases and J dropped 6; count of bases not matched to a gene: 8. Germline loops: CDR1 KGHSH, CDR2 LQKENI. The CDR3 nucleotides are TGTGCCAGCTCACTCGGGGACAGCGATAAGACCCAGTACTTC. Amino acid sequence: CASSLGDSDKTQYF.